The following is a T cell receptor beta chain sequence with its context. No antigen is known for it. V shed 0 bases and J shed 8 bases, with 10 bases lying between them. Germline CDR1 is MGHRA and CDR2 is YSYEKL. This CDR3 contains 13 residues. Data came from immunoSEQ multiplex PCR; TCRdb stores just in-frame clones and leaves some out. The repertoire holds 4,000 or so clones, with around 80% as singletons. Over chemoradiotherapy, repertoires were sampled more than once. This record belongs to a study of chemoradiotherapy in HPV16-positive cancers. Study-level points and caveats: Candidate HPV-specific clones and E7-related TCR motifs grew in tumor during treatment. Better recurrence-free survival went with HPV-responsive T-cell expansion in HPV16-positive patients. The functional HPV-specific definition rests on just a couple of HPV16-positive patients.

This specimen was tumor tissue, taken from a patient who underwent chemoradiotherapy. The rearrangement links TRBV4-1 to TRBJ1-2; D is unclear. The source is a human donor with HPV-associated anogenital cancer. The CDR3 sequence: CASSQERVRGYTF. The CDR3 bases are TGCGCCAGCAGCCAAGAAAGGGTCCGGGGCTACACCTTC.